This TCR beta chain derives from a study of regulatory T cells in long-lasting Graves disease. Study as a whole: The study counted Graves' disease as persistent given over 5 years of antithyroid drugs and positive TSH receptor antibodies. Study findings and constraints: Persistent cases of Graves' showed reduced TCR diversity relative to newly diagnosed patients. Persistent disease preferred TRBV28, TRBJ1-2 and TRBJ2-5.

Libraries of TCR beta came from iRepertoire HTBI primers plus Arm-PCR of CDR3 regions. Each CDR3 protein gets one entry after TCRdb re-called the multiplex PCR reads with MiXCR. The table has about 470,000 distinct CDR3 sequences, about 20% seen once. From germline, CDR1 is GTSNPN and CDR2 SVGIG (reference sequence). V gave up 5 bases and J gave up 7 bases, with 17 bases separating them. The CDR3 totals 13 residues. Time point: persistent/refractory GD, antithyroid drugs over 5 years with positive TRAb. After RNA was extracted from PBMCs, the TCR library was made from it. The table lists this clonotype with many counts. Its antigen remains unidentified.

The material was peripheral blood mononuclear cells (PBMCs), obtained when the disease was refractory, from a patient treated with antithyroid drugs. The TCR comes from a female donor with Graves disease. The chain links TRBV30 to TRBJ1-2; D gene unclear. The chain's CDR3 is CAWAVTPRLGYTF. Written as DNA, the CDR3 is TGTGCCTGGGCGGTAACACCTCGGCTTGGCTACACCTTC.